This T cell receptor (beta chain) was found in a study of blood T cell repertoires in COVID-19. In the original workflow: Estimates of nucleated cell counts were drawn from the amplification of reference gene primers. Only in-frame clones appear in the TCRdb table, and some are missing; sequencing was by immunoSEQ multiplex PCR. That table gives V, J and clone size, and the DNA gave D and trimming. Of roughly 70,000 clones in the sample, 70% to 80% were seen once. This CDR3 is 15 amino acids long. J gave up 5 bases and V 2 bases, and 5 bases lay outside the gene matches. CDR1 KGHSH and CDR2 LQKENI come from the germline V gene.

Sample: peripheral blood. The chain is built from TRBV18 and TRBJ2-2; TRBD2 agrees at 7 bases. The sequence came from a man aged 70 or older with COVID-19, enrolled during active disease. The CDR3 is CASSPSGEATGELFF. The CDR3 coding sequence is TGTGCCAGCTCACCAAGCGGGGAGGCGACCGGGGAGCTGTTTTTT.